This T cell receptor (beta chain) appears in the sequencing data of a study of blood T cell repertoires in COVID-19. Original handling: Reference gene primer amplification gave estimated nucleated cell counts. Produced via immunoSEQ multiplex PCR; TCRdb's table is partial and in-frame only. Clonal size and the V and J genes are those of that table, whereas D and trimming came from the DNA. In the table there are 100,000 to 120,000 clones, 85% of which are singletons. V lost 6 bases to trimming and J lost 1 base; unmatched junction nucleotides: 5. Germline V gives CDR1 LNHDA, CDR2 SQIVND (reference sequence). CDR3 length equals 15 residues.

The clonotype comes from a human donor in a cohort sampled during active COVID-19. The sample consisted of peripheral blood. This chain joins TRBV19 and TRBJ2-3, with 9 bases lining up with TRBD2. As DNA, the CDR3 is TGTGCCAGTAGGGCTAGCGGGGTAGGCACAGATACGCAGTATTTT. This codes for CASRASGVGTDTQYF.